The next 3 T cell receptor beta chains were all read from a single sample in a study of blood T cell repertoires in COVID-19. This table comes from immunoSEQ multiplex PCR, and its TCRdb copy is limited to in-frame clones, with some not included. The table has a few hundred thousand clones, 85% to 90% seen once. The source material was peripheral blood. Receptors originate from a woman aged 40 to 50 who had recovered from COVID-19.

The chain links TRBV7-6 to TRBJ1-3, with a possible D match to TRBD1 (5 bases). The length of the CDR3 is 15 residues. The germline V gene has CDR1 SGHVS and CDR2 FNYEAQ. V was clipped by 5 bases and J by 0 bases, with 11 bases between them. CDR3 nucleotides: TGTGCCAGCAGCGTCGGACAATTCTCTGGAAACACCATATATTTT. Protein product: CASSVGQFSGNTIYF.

The gene calls are TRBV27 and TRBJ2-2; 11 bases fit TRBD2. The germline V gene encodes CDR1 MNHEY and CDR2 SMNVEV (reference sequence). With V trimmed by 10 bases and J by 6 bases, 10 bases remained unmatched. The CDR3 is 15 amino acids. The CDR3 DNA sequence: TGTGCCACCGCTCAACTAGCGGGAGCGGCCGGGGAGCTGTTTTTT. Translated, it gives CATAQLAGAAGELFF.

The chain employs TRBV2 and TRBJ2-7; the D gene is possibly TRBD1 (5 bases). V was cut by 10 bases and J by 7 bases, with 20 bases left in between. This CDR3 comprises 13 residues. Germline CDR1 reads SNHLY; CDR2 reads FYNNEI. This chain's CDR3 is CATADTRLGEQYF. The CDR3 region has the DNA TGTGCCACCGCGGACACCCGTCTGGGTGAGCAGTACTTC.